The entry below gives a single TCR beta chain sequence along with its context. The antigen is undetermined. The junction differs from germline at one of its ends, possibly a read error. This record belongs to a study of T cells in Graves' hyperthyroidism and ophthalmopathy. Germline CDR1 and CDR2: SNHLY and FYNNEI. The CDR3 length is 14 residues. Investigators excluded patients with uncontrolled infection, other autoimmune disease, pregnancy or lactation. Notes on the study in general: Among clonotypes expanded in thyroid above 0.001, most were also found in blood.

TCR beta CDR3 region amplification was performed from RNA transcripts. The primer set for the first-round RT-PCR of the TCR CDR3 was HTBI. TCRdb fed the multiplex PCR reads into MiXCR, producing one record per CDR3 protein. The sample records 450,000 to 700,000 distinct CDR3 sequences, about 45% being singletons. The J gene is TRBJ1-6, the V gene TRBV2; weak D call: TRBD1 (5 bases). The receptor's source is an adult woman with Graves' disease, either hyperthyroidism or ophthalmopathy (not recorded which). The material sequenced was peripheral blood or thyroid tissue (not recorded which). CDR3 amino acids: CVSSTGVGNSPLHF. The CDR3 DNA is TGTGTCAGCAGTACGGGGGTTGGGAATTCACCCCTCCACTTT.